This T cell receptor beta chain is from a study of blood T cells in healthy people across ages. Notes on the study in general: Researchers judged that diversity estimates from one million T cells fell short of true values. In older individuals, TCR beta diversity per million T cells was lower, falling roughly linearly with age. Long-lived donors had more naive CD4+ cells and higher diversity than aged donors.

Regarding this clonotype: Its antigen remains unknown.

Through a sample-barcoded 5' primer and a J-beta primer mix, a second PCR was run for roughly 6 to 12 cycles. A single record per CDR3 protein comes from TCRdb applying MiXCR to the 5' RACE reads. The sample consists of approximately 810,000 distinct CDR3 sequences, roughly 26% of them appearing once. Researchers collected about 10 milliliters of peripheral blood from every single donor. Sample: blood. The TCR sequence derives from an elderly woman in good health.

The CDR3 region has the DNA TGCAGTGCTAGAGATCTTGGCACGAACACTGAAGCTTTCTTT. This encodes CSARDLGTNTEAFF. V is TRBV20-1 and J is TRBJ1-1; D gene ambiguous. The length of the CDR3 is 14 residues. Trimming stripped 0 bases from V and 1 base from J, with 9 bases between. Germline V lookup: CDR1 DFQATT, CDR2 SNEGSKA (reference sequence).